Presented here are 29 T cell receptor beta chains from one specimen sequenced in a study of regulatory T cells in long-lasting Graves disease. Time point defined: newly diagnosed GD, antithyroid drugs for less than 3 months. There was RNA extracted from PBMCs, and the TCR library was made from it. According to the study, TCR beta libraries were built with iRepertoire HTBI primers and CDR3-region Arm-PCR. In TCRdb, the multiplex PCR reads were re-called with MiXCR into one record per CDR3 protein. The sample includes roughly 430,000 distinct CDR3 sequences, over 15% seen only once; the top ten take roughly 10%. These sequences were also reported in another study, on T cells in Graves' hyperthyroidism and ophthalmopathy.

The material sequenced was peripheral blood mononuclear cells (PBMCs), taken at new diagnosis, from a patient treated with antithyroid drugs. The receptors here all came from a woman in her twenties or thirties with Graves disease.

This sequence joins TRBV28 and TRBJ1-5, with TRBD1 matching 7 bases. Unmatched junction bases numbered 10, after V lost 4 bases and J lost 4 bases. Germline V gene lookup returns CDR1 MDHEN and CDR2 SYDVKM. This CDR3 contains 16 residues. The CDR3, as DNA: TGTGCCAGCAGTTCCCCGACAGGGCAGGGTAATCAGCCCCAGCATTTT. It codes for CASSSPTGQGNQPQHF.

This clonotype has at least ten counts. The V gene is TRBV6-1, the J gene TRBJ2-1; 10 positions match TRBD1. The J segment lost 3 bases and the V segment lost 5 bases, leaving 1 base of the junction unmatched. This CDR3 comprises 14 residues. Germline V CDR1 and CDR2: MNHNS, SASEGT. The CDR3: CASSRTGGYNEQFF. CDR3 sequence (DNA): TGTGCCAGCAGTCGGACAGGGGGCTACAATGAGCAGTTCTTC.

This CDR3 is CASSTTLGDTEAFF. CDR3 bases: TGTGCCAGCAGCACAACCTTAGGGGACACTGAAGCTTTCTTT. The V gene is TRBV9, the J gene TRBJ1-1; weak D call: TRBD1 (5 bases). V dropped 4 bases and J dropped 3 bases, with 13 bases sitting between them. This CDR3 spans 14 amino acids. Per the germline V gene, CDR1 is SGDLS and CDR2 is YYNGEE.

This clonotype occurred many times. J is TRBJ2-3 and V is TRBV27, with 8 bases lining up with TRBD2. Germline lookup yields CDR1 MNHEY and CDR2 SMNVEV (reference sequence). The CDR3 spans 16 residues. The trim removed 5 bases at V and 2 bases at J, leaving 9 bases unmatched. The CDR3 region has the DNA TGTGCCAGCAGTCCACCCGGGACTAGAGCCACAGATACGCAGTATTTT. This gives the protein CASSPPGTRATDTQYF.

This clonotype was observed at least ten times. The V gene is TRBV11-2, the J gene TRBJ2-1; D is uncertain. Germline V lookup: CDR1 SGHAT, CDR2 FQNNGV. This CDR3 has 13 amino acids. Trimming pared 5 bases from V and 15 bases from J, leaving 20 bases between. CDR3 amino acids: CASSPGVGFSGFF. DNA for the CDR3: TGTGCCAGCAGCCCCGGCGTTGGATTCAGTGGGTTCTTC.

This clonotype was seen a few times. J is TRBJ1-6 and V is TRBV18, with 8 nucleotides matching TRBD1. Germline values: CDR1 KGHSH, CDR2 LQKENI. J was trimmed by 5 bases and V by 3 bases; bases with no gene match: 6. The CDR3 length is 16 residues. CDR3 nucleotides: TGTGCCAGCTCACCCCGGGACAGGAGAAATAATTCACCCCTCCACTTT. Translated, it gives CASSPRDRRNNSPLHF.

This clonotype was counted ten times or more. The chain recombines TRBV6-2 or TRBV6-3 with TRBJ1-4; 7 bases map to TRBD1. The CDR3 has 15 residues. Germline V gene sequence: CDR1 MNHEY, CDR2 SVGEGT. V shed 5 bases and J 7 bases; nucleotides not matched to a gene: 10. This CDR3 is CASSPDRVRREKLFF. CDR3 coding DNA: TGTGCCAGCAGTCCCGACAGGGTGAGGCGTGAAAAACTGTTTTTT.

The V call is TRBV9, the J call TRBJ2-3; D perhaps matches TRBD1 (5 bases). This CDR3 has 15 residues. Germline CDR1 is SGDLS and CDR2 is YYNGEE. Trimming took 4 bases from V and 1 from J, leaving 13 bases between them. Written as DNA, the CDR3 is TGTGCCAGCAGCTTCGCGGAAGGGGGCACAGATACGCAGTATTTT. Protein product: CASSFAEGGTDTQYF.

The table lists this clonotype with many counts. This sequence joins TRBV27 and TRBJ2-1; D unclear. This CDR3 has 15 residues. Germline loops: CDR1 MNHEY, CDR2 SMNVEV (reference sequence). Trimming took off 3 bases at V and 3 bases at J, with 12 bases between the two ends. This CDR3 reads CASSFWLADYNEQFF. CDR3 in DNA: TGTGCCAGCAGTTTCTGGCTTGCGGACTACAATGAGCAGTTCTTC.

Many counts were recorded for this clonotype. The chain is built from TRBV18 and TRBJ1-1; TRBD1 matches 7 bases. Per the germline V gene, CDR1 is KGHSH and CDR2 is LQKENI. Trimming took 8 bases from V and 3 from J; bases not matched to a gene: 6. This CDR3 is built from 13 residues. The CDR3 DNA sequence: TGTGCCAGCAGCACTACAGGGGACACTGAAGCTTTCTTT. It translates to CASSTTGDTEAFF. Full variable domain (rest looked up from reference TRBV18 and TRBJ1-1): NAGVMQNPRHLVRRRGQEARLRCSPMKGHSHVYWYRQLPEEGLKFMVYLQKENIIDESGMPKERFSAEFPKEGPSILRIQQVVRGDSAAYFCASSTTGDTEAFFGQGTRLTVV.

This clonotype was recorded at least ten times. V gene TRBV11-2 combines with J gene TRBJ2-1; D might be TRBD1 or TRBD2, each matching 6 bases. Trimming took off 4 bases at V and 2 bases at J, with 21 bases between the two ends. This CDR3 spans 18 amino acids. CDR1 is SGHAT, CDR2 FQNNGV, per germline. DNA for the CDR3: TGTGCCAGCAGCTCCCCCCGTGGGGGGCAGACCGCCTACAATGAGCAGTTCTTC. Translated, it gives CASSSPRGGQTAYNEQFF. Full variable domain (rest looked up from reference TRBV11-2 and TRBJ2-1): EAGVAQSPRYKIIEKRQSVAFWCNPISGHATLYWYQQILGQGPKLLIQFQNNGVVDDSQLPKDRFSAERLKGVDSTLKIQPAKLEDSAVYLCASSSPRGGQTAYNEQFFGPGTRLTVL.

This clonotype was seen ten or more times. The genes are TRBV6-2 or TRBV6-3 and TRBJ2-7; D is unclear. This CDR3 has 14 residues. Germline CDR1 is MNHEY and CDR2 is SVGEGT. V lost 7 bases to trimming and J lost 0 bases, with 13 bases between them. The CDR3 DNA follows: TGTGCCAGCATCACTTCGTCGGGCTCCTACGAGCAGTACTTC. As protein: CASITSSGSYEQYF.

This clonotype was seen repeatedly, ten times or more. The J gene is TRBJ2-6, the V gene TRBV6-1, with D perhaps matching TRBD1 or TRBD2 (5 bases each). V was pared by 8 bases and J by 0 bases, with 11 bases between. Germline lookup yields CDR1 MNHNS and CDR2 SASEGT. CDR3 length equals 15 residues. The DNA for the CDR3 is TGTGCCAGCGGGCCCGGGACCTCTGGGGCCAACGTCCTGACTTTC. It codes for CASGPGTSGANVLTF.

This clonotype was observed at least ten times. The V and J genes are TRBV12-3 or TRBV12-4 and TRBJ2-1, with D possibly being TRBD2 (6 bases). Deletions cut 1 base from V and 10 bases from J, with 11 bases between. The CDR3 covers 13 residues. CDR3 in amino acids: CASSLVRETEQFF. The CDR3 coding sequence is TGTGCCAGCAGTTTAGTCCGGGAGACGGAGCAGTTCTTC.

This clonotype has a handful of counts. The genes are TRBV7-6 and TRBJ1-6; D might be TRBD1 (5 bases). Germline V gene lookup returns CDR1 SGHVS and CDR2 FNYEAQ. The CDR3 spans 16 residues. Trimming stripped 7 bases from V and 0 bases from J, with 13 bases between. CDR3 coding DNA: TGTGCCAGCACCCGGGGGGTCAGCTCCTATAATTCACCCCTCCACTTT. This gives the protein CASTRGVSSYNSPLHF.

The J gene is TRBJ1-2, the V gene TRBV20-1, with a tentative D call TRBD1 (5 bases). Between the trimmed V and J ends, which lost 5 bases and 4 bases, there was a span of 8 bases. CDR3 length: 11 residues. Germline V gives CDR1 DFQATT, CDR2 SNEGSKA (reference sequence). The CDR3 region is CSAWGGYGYTF. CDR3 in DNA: TGCAGTGCTTGGGGGGGCTATGGCTACACCTTC.

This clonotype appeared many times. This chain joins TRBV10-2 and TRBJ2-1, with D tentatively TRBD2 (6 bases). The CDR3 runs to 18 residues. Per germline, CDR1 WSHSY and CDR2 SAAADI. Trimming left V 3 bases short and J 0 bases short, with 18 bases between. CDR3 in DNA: TGCGCCAGCAGTGATGGGTTTATAGCGGATAGCTCCTACAATGAGCAGTTCTTC. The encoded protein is CASSDGFIADSSYNEQFF.

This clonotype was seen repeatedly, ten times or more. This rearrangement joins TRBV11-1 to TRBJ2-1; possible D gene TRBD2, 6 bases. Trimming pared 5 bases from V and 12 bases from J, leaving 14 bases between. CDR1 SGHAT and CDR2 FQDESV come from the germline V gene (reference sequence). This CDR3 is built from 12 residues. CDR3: CASSPGELPQFF. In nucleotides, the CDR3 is TGTGCCAGCAGCCCGGGGGAGCTACCGCAGTTCTTC.

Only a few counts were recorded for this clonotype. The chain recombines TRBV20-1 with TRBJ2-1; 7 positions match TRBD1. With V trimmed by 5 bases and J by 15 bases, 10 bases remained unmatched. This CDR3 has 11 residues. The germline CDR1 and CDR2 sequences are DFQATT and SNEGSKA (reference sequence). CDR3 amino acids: CSASPGQTGFF. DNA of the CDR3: TGCAGTGCTTCCCCGGGACAGACGGGGTTCTTC.

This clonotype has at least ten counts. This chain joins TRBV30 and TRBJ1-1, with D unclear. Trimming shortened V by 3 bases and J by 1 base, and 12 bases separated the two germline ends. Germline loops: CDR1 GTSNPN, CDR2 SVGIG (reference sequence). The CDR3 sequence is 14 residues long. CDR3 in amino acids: CAWSFGRPNTEAFF. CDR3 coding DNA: TGTGCCTGGAGCTTCGGCCGGCCGAACACTGAAGCTTTCTTT. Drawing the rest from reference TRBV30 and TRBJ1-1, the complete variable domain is SQTIHQWPATLVQPVGSPLSLECTVEGTSNPNLYWYRQAAGRGLQLLFYSVGIGQISSEVPQNLSASRPQDRQFILSSKKLLLSDSGFYLCAWSFGRPNTEAFFGQGTRLTVV.

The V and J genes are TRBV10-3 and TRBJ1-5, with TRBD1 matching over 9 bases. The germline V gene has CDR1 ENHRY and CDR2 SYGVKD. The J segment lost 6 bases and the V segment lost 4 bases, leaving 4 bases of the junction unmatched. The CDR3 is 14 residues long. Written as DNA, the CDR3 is TGTGCCATCAGTGGGACAGGGGCTGGTCAGCCCCAGCATTTT. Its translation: CAISGTGAGQPQHF.

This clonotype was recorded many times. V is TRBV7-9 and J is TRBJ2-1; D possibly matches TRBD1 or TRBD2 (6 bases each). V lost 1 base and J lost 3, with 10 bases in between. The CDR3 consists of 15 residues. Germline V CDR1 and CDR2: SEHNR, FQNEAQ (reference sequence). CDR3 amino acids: CASSLGKGGYNEQFF. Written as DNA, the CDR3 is TGTGCCAGCAGCTTAGGGAAGGGGGGCTACAATGAGCAGTTCTTC.

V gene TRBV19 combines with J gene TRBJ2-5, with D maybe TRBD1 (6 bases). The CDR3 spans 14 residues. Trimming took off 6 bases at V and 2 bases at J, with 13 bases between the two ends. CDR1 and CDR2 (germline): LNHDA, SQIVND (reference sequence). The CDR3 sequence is CASSRDKLQETQYF. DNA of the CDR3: TGTGCCAGTAGCCGGGACAAACTTCAAGAGACCCAGTACTTC.

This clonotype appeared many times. The CDR3 protein is CSAPRSGSYNEQFF. As DNA, the CDR3 is TGCAGTGCCCCCAGGAGCGGGAGCTACAATGAGCAGTTCTTC. The chain recombines TRBV20-1 with TRBJ2-1; 8 bases are a match to TRBD2. The trim removed 6 bases at V and 3 bases at J, leaving 7 bases unmatched. Germline lookup yields CDR1 DFQATT and CDR2 SNEGSKA (reference sequence). The CDR3 spans 14 residues.

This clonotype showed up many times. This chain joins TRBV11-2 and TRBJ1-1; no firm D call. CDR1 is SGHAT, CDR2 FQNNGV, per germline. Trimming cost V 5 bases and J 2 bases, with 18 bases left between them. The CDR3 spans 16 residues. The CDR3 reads CASSHGEGWANTEAFF. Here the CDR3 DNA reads TGTGCCAGCAGCCATGGGGAGGGTTGGGCAAACACTGAAGCTTTCTTT.

The CDR3 DNA follows: TGTGCCACTACGCCCCGAAATAGCAATCAGCCCCAGCATTTT. Protein sequence: CATTPRNSNQPQHF. J is TRBJ1-5 and V is TRBV19, with D unresolved. The V gene's germline CDR1 is LNHDA and CDR2 SQIVND (reference sequence). V was trimmed by 10 bases and J by 0 bases, leaving 13 bases between them. The CDR3 has 14 residues.

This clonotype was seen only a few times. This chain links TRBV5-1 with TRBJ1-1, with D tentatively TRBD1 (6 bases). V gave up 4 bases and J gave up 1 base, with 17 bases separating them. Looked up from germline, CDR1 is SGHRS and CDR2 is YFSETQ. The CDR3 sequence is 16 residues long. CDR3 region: CASSPSVLGQNTEAFF. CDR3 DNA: TGCGCCAGCAGCCCCTCAGTTCTGGGACAGAACACTGAAGCTTTCTTT.

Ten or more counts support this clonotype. The CDR3 DNA follows: TGTGCCAGCTCACCACCTCCGGGTCAAGAGACCCAGTACTTC. Translating it yields CASSPPPGQETQYF. The V and J genes are TRBV18 and TRBJ2-5; unclear D gene. Germline V gene lookup returns CDR1 KGHSH and CDR2 LQKENI. The CDR3 loop spans 14 amino acids. V was shortened by 0 bases and J by 2 bases, with 7 bases between the two germline ends.

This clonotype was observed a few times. The CDR3 nucleotides read TGTGCCACCCTCGGGGCTCGGTTCAATGAGCAGTTCTTC. It codes for CATLGARFNEQFF. The chain couples TRBV10-3 to TRBJ2-1, with D possibly being TRBD1 or TRBD2 (5 bases each). Per germline, CDR1 ENHRY and CDR2 SYGVKD. The germline V and J ends were trimmed by 10 bases and 6 bases, with 16 bases remaining between them. CDR3 length: 13 residues.